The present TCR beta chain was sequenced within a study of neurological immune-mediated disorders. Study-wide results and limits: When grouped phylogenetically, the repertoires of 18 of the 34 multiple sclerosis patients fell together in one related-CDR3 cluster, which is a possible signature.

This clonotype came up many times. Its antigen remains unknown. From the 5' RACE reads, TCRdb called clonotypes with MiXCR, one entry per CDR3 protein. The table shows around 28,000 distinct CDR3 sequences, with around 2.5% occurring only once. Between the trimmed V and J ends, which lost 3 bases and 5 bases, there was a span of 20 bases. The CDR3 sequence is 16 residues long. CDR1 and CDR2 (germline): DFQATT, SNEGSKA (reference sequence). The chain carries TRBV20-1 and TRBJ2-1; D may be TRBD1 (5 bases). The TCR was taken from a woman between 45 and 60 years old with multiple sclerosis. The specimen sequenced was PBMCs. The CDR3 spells CSASPTGGAVDNEQFF. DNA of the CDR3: TGCAGTGCTAGTCCAACAGGTGGGGCCGTTGACAATGAGCAGTTCTTC.